The table lists the clone carrying this TCR beta chain with many counts. Its matching antigen is unknown. The CDR3 length is 15 residues. V shed 6 bases, J shed 1 base, and the junction held 9 bases outside the gene matches. The sample belongs to a study of T cell repertoires in cytomegalovirus infection. At the level of the study: HLA-C-restricted CMV epitopes, recently identified, and well-studied HLA-B-restricted ones were used by the study. Evidence of both CMV infection and a matching HLA type came from public TCR beta signatures.

TCRdb re-called the reads through MiXCR, storing one row per CDR3 protein. The repertoire holds 49,000 or so distinct CDR3 sequences, around 21% seen once, with less than 70% in the top ten. This receptor was taken from a human donor in good health (CMV status not recorded). Some clones in this sample may be carry-over from other donors' samples. The chain couples TRBV12-3 or TRBV12-4 to TRBJ2-7, with 7 bases that match TRBD1. This material consisted of CD8+ T cells from cultured PBMCs, taken from culture after CMV antigen stimulation. Here the CDR3 DNA reads TGTGCCAGCAGATCCACAGGGGCGAAGTCCTACGAGCAGTACTTC. Translating it yields CASRSTGAKSYEQYF.